The entry that follows covers one TCR beta chain sequence. The sample belongs to a study of cytomegalovirus exposure and HLA in healthy donors. The germline V gene has CDR1 LNHDA and CDR2 SQIVND (reference sequence). This CDR3 has 15 amino acids. V lost 5 bases, J lost 5 bases, and 6 bases stayed unmatched. Only in-frame clones appear in the TCRdb table, and some are missing; sequencing was by immunoSEQ multiplex PCR. The repertoire includes about 130,000 clones, 95% to 97% of them detected once, and 1.5% to 2% sits in the top ten. The receptor comes from a man younger than 30 in good health and CMV-seronegative. The chain joins TRBV19 to TRBJ1-5, with TRBD1 matching over 10 bases. Input material: PBMCs. This CDR3 is CASSAQGQGYQPQHF. As DNA, the CDR3 is TGTGCCAGTAGTGCGCAGGGACAGGGGTATCAGCCCCAGCATTTT.